These T cell receptor beta chains were read from a single sample in a study of cytomegalovirus exposure and HLA in healthy donors. Data came from immunoSEQ multiplex PCR; TCRdb stores just in-frame clones and leaves some out. Of around 130,000 clones in the sample, less than 75% were seen once. Material: PBMCs. These receptors were taken from a woman aged 40 to 55 in good health and CMV-seropositive. Each CDR3 is given with its conserved first and last residue. A D gene is named only where the DNA matches it firmly. Clone size is shown for a subset of rows, as once, few, many or a class of expanded clone.

J	D	V	size	DNA	CDR3
TRBJ2-7	TRBD2	TRBV6-5	few	TGTGCCAGCAGTTACTCGATAGCGGGAAGCTTCTACGAGCAGTACTTC	CASSYSIAGSFYEQYF
TRBJ1-5	NA	TRBV30	NA	TGTGCCTGGAGCCCCTCCTGGGGGGAGCGTAATCAGCCCCAGCATTTT	CAWSPSWGERNQPQHF
TRBJ1-1	TRBD1	TRBV7-2	NA	TGTGCCACTGCCCGGGACAGGGGGCTGGTCGGCACTGAAGCTTTCTTT	CATARDRGLVGTEAFF
TRBJ1-2	TRBD1	TRBV5-4	NA	TGTGCCAGCAGCCAAGGAGGGGGCGCCTATGGCTACACCTTC	CASSQGGGAYGYTF
TRBJ1-2	TRBD1	TRBV19	NA	TGTGCCAGTAGTATACTCATCGGGACAGGCCAATCCTATGGCTACACCTTC	CASSILIGTGQSYGYTF
TRBJ1-1	TRBD1	TRBV4-1	once	TGCGCCAGCAGCCAATGGAGGGGGCGCACTGAAGCTTTCTTT	CASSQWRGRTEAFF
TRBJ2-2	NA	TRBV13	NA	TGTGCCAGCAGCAACCCCCTCGGGGAGCTGTTCTTT	CASSNPLGELFF
TRBJ1-2	NA	TRBV9	NA	TGTGCCAGCAGCACCAGTGAGGGAAGGGGCTACACCTTC	CASSTSEGRGYTF
TRBJ1-3	TRBD1	TRBV18	NA	TGTGCCAGCTCACCGTATCCGGACAGGAATGGAAACACCATATATTTT	CASSPYPDRNGNTIYF
TRBJ2-7	NA	TRBV11-3	few	TGTGCCAGCAGCTCGGAGTTTGGTCTCTACGAGCAGTACTTC	CASSSEFGLYEQYF
TRBJ1-1	NA	TRBV6-8	NA	TGTGCCAGGGAGGCCCTTGGAGGCACTGAAGCTTTCTTT	CAREALGGTEAFF
TRBJ2-1	NA	TRBV9	NA	TGTGCCAGCAGCGTCGGACTCCCGCCAATCTACAATGAGCAGTTCTTC	CASSVGLPPIYNEQFF
TRBJ1-1	NA	TRBV7-9	NA	TGTGCCAGCAGCTTGCGTAACAGGGACACTGAAGCTTTCTTT	CASSLRNRDTEAFF
TRBJ1-5	TRBD1	TRBV28	once	TGTGCCAGCCTCGGGACAGGGTATCAGCCCCAGCATTTT	CASLGTGYQPQHF
TRBJ1-3	NA	TRBV7-9	few	TGTGCCAGCAGCCCATTGAGAGGAAACACCATATATTTT	CASSPLRGNTIYF
TRBJ1-4	TRBD1	TRBV6-5	NA	TGTGCCAGCAGCCGGGACAGGGATAATGAAAAACTGTTTTTT	CASSRDRDNEKLFF
TRBJ2-7	NA	TRBV7-2	NA	TGTGCCAGCAGCTTATTGGGCGCCGCTGGCGAGCAGTACTTC	CASSLLGAAGEQYF
TRBJ1-2	NA	TRBV29-1	NA	TGCAGCGTTGATACGGCGGGGAACTATGGCTACACCTTC	CSVDTAGNYGYTF
TRBJ2-3	TRBD2	TRBV5-6	NA	TGTGCCAGCAGCTTTATCTCGGGGGGGCGAGTCACAGATACGCAGTATTTT	CASSFISGGRVTDTQYF
TRBJ2-3	NA	TRBV15	NA	TGTGCCACCAGCAGAGATCTAGTAGGGGGAGTCACAGATACGCAGTATTTT	CATSRDLVGGVTDTQYF
TRBJ1-1	NA	TRBV27	NA	TGTGCCAGCAGTCCGTACCTACAGGGGAACACTGAAGCTTTCTTT	CASSPYLQGNTEAFF
TRBJ2-7	TRBD1	TRBV18	NA	TGTGCCAGCTCACCACCGGGACAGGGTTACGAGCAGTACTTC	CASSPPGQGYEQYF
TRBJ2-1	TRBD2	TRBV27	NA	TGTGCCAGCAGACTCCAGGGACTAGCGGTGCATGAGCAGTTCTTC	CASRLQGLAVHEQFF
TRBJ2-7	NA	TRBV11-2	NA	TGTGCCAGCAGCTTAGCACTTGGGCAGGGTATTATCGCCGAGCAGTACTTC	CASSLALGQGIIAEQYF
TRBJ2-7	NA	TRBV10-3	once	TGTGCCATCAGTGAGTATACAGATACCTACGAGCAGTACTTC	CAISEYTDTYEQYF
TRBJ2-6	NA	TRBV4-1	once	TGCGCCAGCAGCCAAAATCAGGGATCTGGGGCCAACGTCCTGACTTTC	CASSQNQGSGANVLTF
TRBJ2-7	TRBD1	TRBV7-2	NA	TGTGCCAGCAGCCAGACAGGGTACGAGCAGTACTTC	CASSQTGYEQYF
TRBJ1-3	NA	TRBV6-4	NA	TGTGCCAGCAGTTTCCCCTTAACCCCGGGTTTACGGTCTGGAAACACCATATATTTT	CASSFPLTPGLRSGNTIYF
TRBJ2-7	TRBD1	TRBV19	NA	TGTGCCAGTAGAAGTACTGGACAGGGTGGGGGACAGTACTTC	CASRSTGQGGGQYF
TRBJ1-1	TRBD1	TRBV30	NA	TGTGCCTGTACTGGGGACAGGGGGGGTGAAGCTTTCTTT	CACTGDRGGEAFF
TRBJ1-6	TRBD1	TRBV6-5	NA	TGTGCCAGCGGAGGGGACAGCCCTCCTCCACCCCTCCACTTT	CASGGDSPPPPLHF
TRBJ2-5	NA	TRBV2	NA	TGTGCCAGCAGGGCACAGGGCGTCGGGGAGACCCAGTACTTC	CASRAQGVGETQYF
TRBJ1-2	TRBD1	TRBV6-1	NA	TGTGCCAGCAGCCAGCCGGGACAGGGGAGCTATGGCTACACCTTC	CASSQPGQGSYGYTF
TRBJ1-2	TRBD1	TRBV10-1	NA	TGCGCCAGCAGTGAGTCAAGGGGGCTGTATGGCTACACCTTC	CASSESRGLYGYTF
TRBJ2-7	NA	TRBV2	NA	TGTGCCATCGTTCCGGGGTCCCCCTACGAGCAGTACTTC	CAIVPGSPYEQYF
TRBJ2-1	TRBD2	TRBV11-2	NA	TGTGCCAGCAGCCCCACTAGCGGGGGGGGCGAGCAGTTCTTC	CASSPTSGGGEQFF
TRBJ2-7	NA	TRBV7-9	NA	TGTGCCAGCAGCTTAGCCACCGGTGCCCCTTACGAGCAGTACTTC	CASSLATGAPYEQYF